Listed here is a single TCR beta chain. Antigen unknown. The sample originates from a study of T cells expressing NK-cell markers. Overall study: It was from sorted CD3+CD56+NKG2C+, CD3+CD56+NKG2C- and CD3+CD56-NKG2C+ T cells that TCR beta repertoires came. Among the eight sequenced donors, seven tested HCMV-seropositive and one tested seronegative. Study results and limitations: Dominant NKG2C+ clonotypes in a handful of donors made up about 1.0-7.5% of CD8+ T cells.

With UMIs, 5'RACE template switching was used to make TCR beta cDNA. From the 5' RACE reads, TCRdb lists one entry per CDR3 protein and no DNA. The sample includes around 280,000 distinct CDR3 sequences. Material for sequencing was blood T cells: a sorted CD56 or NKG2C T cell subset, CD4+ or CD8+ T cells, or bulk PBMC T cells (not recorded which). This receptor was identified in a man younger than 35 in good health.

The CDR3 is CASSEGRAEQFF. This chain connects TRBV2 to TRBJ2-1. The CDR3 sequence is 12 residues long. Germline V CDR1 and CDR2: SNHLY, FYNNEI.